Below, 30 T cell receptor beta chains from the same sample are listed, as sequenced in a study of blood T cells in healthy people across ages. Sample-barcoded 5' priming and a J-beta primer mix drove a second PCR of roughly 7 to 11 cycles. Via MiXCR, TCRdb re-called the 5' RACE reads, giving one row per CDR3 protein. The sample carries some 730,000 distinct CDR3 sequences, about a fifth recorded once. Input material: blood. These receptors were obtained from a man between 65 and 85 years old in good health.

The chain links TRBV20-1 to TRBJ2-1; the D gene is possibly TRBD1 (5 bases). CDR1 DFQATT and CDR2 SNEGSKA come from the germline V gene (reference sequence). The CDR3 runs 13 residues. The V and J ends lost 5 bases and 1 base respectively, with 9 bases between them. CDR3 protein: CSAGRASYNEQFF. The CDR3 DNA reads TGCAGTGCTGGCAGGGCGTCCTACAATGAGCAGTTCTTC.

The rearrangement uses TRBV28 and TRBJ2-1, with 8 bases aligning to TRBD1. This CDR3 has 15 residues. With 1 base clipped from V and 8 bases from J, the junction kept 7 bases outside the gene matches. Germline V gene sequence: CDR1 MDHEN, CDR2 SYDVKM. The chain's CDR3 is CASSLLVRGLYEQFF. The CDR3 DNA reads TGTGCCAGCAGTTTATTGGTCAGGGGGCTTTATGAGCAGTTCTTC.

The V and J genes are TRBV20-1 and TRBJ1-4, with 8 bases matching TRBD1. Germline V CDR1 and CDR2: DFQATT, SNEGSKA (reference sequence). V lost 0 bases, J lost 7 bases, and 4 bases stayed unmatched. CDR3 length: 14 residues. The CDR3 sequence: CSARDHRGSEKLFF. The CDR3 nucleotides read TGCAGTGCTAGAGATCACAGGGGGAGTGAAAAACTGTTTTTT.

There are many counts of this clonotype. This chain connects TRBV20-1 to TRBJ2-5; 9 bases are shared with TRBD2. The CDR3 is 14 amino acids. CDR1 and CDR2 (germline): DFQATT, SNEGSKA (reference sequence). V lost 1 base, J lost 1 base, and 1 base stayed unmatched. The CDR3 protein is CSARGAGGQETQYF. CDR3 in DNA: TGCAGTGCTAGAGGAGCGGGAGGCCAAGAGACCCAGTACTTC.

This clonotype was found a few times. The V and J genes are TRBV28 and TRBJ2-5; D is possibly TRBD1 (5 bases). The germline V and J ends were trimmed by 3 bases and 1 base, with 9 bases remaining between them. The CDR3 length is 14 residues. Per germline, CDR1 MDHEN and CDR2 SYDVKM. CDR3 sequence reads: CASSLYQGQETQYF. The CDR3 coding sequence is TGTGCCAGCAGTTTGTATCAGGGCCAAGAGACCCAGTACTTC.

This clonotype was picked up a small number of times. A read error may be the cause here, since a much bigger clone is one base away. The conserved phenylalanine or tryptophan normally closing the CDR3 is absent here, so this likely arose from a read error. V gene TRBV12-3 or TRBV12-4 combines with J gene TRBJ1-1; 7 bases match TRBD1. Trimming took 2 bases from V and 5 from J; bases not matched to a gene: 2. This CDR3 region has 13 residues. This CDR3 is CASSLSGGTEAFL. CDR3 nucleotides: TGTGCCAGCAGTTTATCAGGGGGGACTGAAGCTTTCCTT.

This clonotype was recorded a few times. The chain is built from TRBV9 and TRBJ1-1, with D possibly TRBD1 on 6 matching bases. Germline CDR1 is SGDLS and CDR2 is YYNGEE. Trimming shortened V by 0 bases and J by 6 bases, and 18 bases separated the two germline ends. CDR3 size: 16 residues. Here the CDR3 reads CASSVEGDIRISEAFF. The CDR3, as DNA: TGTGCCAGCAGCGTAGAGGGGGACATAAGAATCTCTGAAGCTTTCTTT. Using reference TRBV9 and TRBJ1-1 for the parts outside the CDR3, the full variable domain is DSGVTQTPKHLITATGQRVTLRCSPRSGDLSVYWYQQSLDQGLQFLIQYYNGEERAKGNILERFSAQQFPDLHSELNLSSLELGDSALYFCASSVEGDIRISEAFFGQGTRLTVV.

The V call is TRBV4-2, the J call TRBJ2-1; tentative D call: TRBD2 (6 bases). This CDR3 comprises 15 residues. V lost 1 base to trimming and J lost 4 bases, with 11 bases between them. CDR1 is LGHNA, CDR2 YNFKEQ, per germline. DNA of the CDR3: TGTGCCAGCAGCCAAGGGGGGGAACGGTACAATGAGCAGTTCTTC. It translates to CASSQGGERYNEQFF.

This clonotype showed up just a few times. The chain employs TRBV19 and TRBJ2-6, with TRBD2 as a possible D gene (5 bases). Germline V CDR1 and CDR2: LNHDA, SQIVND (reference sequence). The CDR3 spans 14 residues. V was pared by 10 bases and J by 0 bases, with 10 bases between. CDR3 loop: CATPLGSGANVLTF. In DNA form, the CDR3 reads TGTGCCACCCCACTAGGCTCTGGGGCCAACGTCCTGACTTTC.

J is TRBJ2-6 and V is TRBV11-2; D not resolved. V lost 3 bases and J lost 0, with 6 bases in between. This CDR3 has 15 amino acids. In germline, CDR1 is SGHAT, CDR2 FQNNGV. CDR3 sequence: CASSLSVSGANVLTF. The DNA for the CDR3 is TGTGCCAGCAGCTTGTCGGTCTCTGGGGCCAACGTCCTGACTTTC. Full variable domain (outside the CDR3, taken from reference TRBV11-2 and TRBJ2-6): EAGVAQSPRYKIIEKRQSVAFWCNPISGHATLYWYQQILGQGPKLLIQFQNNGVVDDSQLPKDRFSAERLKGVDSTLKIQPAKLEDSAVYLCASSLSVSGANVLTFGAGSRLTVL.

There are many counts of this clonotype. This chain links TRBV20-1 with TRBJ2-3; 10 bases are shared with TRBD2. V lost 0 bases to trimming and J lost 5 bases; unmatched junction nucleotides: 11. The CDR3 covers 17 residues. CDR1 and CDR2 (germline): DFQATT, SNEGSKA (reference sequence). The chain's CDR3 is CSARDHLIAGGKDTQYF. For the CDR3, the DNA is TGCAGTGCTAGAGATCACTTAATAGCGGGAGGAAAAGATACGCAGTATTTT.

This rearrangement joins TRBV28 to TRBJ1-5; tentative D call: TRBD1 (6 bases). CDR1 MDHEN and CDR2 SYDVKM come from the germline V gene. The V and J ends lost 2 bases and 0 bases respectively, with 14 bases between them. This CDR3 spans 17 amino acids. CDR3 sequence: CASSLRDNIYSNQPQHF. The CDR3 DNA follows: TGTGCCAGCAGTTTACGGGACAACATTTATAGCAATCAGCCCCAGCATTTT.

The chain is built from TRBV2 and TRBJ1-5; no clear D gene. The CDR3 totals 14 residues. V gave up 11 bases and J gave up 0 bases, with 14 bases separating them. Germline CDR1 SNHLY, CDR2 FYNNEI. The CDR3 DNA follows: TGTGCCGGCGCAGACGGCAATAGCAATCAGCCCCAGCATTTT. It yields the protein CAGADGNSNQPQHF.

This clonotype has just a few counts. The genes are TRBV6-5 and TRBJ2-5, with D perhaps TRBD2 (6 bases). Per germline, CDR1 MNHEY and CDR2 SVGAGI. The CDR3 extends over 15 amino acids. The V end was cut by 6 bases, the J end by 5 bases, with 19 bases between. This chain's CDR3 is CASSNRQSGRETQYF. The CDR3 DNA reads TGTGCCAGCAGCAACAGACAGTCTGGGAGGGAGACCCAGTACTTC.

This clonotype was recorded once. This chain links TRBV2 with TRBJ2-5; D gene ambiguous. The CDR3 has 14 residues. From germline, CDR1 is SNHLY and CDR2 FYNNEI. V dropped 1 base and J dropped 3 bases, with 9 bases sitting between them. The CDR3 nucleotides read TGTGCCAGCAGTGAAGATCGGTCCAAAGAGACCCAGTACTTC. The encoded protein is CASSEDRSKETQYF.

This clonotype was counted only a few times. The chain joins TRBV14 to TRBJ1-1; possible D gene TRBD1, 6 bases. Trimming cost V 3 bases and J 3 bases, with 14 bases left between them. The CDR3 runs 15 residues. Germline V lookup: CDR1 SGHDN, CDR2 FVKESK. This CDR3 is CASSHGWTAYTEAFF. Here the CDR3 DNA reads TGTGCCAGCAGCCATGGATGGACAGCGTACACTGAAGCTTTCTTT. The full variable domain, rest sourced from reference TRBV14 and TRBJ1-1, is EAGVTQFPSHSVIEKGQTVTLRCDPISGHDNLYWYRRVMGKEIKFLLHFVKESKQDESGMPNNRFLAERTGGTYSTLKVQPAELEDSGVYFCASSHGWTAYTEAFFGQGTRLTVV.

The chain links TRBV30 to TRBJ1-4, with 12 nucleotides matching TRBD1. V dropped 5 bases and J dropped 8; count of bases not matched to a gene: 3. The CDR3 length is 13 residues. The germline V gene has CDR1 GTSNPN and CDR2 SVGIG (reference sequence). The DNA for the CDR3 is TGTGCCTGGGGGACAGGGGGCGTAGAAAAACTGTTTTTT. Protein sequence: CAWGTGGVEKLFF.

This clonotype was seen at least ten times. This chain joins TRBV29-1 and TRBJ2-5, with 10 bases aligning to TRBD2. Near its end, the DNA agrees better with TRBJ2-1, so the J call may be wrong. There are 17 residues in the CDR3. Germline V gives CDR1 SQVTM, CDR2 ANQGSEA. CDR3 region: CSVGTGRVLAGGNEQFF. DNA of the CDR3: TGCAGCGTTGGTACAGGGCGAGTCTTAGCGGGAGGCAATGAGCAGTTCTTC.

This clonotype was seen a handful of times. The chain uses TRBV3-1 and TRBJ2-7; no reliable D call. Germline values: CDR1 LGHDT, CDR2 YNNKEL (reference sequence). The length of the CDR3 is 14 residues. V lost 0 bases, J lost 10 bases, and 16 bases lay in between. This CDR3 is CASSQDGINYRQYF. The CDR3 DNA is TGTGCCAGCAGCCAAGATGGGATAAACTACCGACAGTACTTC.

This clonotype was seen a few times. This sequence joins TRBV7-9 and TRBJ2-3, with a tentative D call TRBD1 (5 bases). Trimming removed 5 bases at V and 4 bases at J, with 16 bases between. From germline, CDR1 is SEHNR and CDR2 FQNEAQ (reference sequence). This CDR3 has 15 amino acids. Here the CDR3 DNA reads TGTGCCAGCAGCCCCGGACAAGCCCGGGCAGATACGCAGTATTTT. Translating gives CASSPGQARADTQYF.

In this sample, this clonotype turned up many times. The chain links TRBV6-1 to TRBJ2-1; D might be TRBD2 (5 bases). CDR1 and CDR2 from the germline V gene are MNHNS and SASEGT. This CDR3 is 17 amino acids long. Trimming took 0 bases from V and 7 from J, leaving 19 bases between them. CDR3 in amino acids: CASSEALRTRMRNEQFF. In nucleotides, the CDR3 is TGTGCCAGCAGTGAAGCGCTTCGGACTCGGATGAGGAATGAGCAGTTCTTC.

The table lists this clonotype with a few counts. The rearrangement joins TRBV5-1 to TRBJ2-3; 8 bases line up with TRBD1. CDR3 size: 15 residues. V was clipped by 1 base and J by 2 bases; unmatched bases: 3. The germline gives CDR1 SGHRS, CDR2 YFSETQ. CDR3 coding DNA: TGCGCCAGCAGCTTGTGGACAGGGAACACAGATACGCAGTATTTT. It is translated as CASSLWTGNTDTQYF.

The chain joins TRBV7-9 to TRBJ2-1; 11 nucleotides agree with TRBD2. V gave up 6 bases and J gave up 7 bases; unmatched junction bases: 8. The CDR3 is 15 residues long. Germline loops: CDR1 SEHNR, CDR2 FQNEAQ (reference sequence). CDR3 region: CASSSDLAGGNEQFF. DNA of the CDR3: TGTGCCAGCAGTTCCGACCTAGCGGGAGGTAATGAGCAGTTCTTC.

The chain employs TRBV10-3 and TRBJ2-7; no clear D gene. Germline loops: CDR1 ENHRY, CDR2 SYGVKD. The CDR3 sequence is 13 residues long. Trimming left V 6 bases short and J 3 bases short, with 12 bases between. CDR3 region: CAISLDGNYEQYV. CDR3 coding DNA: TGTGCCATCAGCCTGGACGGCAACTACGAGCAGTACGTC.

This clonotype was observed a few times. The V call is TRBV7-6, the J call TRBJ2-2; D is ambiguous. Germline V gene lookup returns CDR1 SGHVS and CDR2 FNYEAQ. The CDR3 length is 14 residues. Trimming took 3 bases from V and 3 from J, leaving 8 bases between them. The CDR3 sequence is CASSFFTDTGELFF. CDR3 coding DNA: TGTGCCAGCAGCTTCTTTACTGACACCGGGGAGCTGTTTTTT. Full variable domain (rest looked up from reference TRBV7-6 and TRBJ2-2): GAGVSQSPRYKVTKRGQDVALRCDPISGHVSLYWYRQALGQGPEFLTYFNYEAQQDKSGLPNDRFSAERPEGSISTLTIQRTEQRDSAMYRCASSFFTDTGELFFGEGSRLTVL.

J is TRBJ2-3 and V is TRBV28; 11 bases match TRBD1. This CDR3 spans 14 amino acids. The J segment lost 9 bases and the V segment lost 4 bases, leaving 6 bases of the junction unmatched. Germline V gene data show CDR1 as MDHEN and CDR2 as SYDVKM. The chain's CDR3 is CASSSPDRGRTQYF. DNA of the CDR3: TGTGCCAGCAGTTCGCCGGACAGGGGGCGCACGCAGTATTTT.

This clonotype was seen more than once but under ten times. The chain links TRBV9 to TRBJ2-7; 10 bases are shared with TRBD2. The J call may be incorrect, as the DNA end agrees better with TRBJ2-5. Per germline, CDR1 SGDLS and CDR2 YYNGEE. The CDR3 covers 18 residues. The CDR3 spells CASSASSGRRAIRETQYF. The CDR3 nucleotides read TGTGCCAGCAGCGCCTCTAGCGGGAGACGAGCTATTCGGGAGACCCAGTACTTC.

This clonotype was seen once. The chain's CDR3 is CASSYDSGGTPYNEQFF. The DNA of the CDR3 is TGTGCCAGCAGTTACGATAGCGGGGGGACTCCCTACAATGAGCAGTTCTTC. The J gene is TRBJ2-1, the V gene TRBV6-2 or TRBV6-3, with 10 nucleotides matching TRBD2. From germline, CDR1 is MNHEY and CDR2 SVGEGT. V trimming: 2 bases; J trimming: 2 bases; junction bases outside the gene matches: 6. The CDR3 extends over 17 amino acids.

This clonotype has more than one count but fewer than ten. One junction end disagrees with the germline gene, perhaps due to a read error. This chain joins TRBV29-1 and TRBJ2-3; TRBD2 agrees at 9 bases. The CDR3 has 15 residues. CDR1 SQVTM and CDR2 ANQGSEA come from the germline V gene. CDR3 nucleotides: TGCAGCGTTGAAGAACGCGGGAGGGCAATCGAGACCCAGTACTTT. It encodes CSVEERGRAIETQYF.

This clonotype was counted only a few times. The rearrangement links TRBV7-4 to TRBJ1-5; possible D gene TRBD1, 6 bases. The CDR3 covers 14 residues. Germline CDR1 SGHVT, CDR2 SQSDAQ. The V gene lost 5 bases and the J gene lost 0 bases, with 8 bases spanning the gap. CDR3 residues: CASSGRGSNQPQHF. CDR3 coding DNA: TGTGCCAGCAGCGGCAGGGGTAGCAATCAGCCCCAGCATTTT.